This TCR beta chain originates from a study of blood T cell repertoires in COVID-19. About the study: Samples representing acute and convalescent COVID-19 were sourced from the United States, Italy and Spain. PBMCs, B-cell-depleted T cells, or T cells were the source of the cDNA or gDNA that made up the material.

Germline values: CDR1 MNHEY, CDR2 SVGEGT. The V gene lost 3 bases and the J gene lost 9 bases, with 9 bases spanning the gap. This CDR3 has 11 residues. The method was immunoSEQ multiplex PCR; TCRdb's version includes in-frame clones alone and lacks a portion of them. The top ten clones hold less than 10% of a sample with roughly 250,000 clones, roughly 84% of them seen once. This sequence was found in a human donor in a cohort sampled during active COVID-19. The sample was peripheral blood. V is TRBV6-2 or TRBV6-3 and J is TRBJ2-7; no firm D call. CDR3 sequence (DNA): TGTGCCAGCAGTTATTCTTCCGTGCAGTACTTC. This translates into CASSYSSVQYF.